This TCR beta chain is from a study of shared clonotypes between healthy human individuals. Study-wide context: Researchers assigned three CD4 naive, three CD4 memory, two CD8 naive and one CD8 memory plate to each donor.

On this clone itself: Its antigen is unidentified.

A roughly 220 ng quantity of DNA, roughly 30,000 T cell genomes, went into the sorted-subset replicate PCRs. Original processing methods: With immunoSEQ giving junction-only sequences and no quality scores, filtering differed. Assay: immunoSEQ multiplex PCR; the TCRdb copy retains only in-frame clones and omits some. The D gene and trimming were derived from the DNA, and the V and J assignments and clone size from that table. Here the sample spans around 1,900,000 clones, 93% being singletons. Per the germline V gene, CDR1 is SQVTM and CDR2 is ANQGSEA. CDR3 size: 12 residues. Points from the study as a whole: Among non-shared clonotypes, generation probabilities were lower than among those shared by all four donors.

CD45RO-negative, CCR7-positively selected cells formed the naive CD8 fraction, excluding terminally differentiated effector memory CD45RA+ cells. V gene TRBV29-1 combines with J gene TRBJ1-1; tentatively, D is TRBD1 (6 bases). This sequence was found in a man in his late teens or twenties in good health. Some clones in this sample may be carry-over from other donors' samples. Sequencing was carried out using naive CD8+ T cells from PBMCs. The CDR3 DNA follows: TGCAGGACCACAGGGACTAACACTGAAGCTTTCTTT. Amino acids: CRTTGTNTEAFF. Full variable domain (remainder filled in from reference TRBV29-1 and TRBJ1-1): SAVISQKPSRDICQRGTSLTIQCQVDSQVTMMFWYRQQPGQSLTLIATANQGSEATYESGFVIDKFPISRPNLTFSTLTVSNMSPEDSSIYLCRTTGTNTEAFFGQGTRLTVV.